The rows below give T cell receptor beta chains drawn from one sample of a study of human T cells and chemical hapten exposure. From the 5' RACE reads, TCRdb called clonotypes with MiXCR, one entry per CDR3 protein. The table records 130,000 or so distinct CDR3 sequences, 4.1% of them present only once. Receptors originate from a female donor in good health. Both conserved end residues are part of each CDR3. A D gene is named only where the DNA matches it firmly. For some rows the clone size is stated as once, few or many, or as a class when expanded; others skip it.

cdr3_aa	cdr3_nt	clone_size	j_call	v_call	d_call
CATVNYRDRVDNEQFF	TGTGCCACCGTTAACTACCGGGACAGGGTAGACAATGAGCAGTTCTTC	many	TRBJ2-1	TRBV6-6	TRBD1
CAISVGGGTYEQYF	TGTGCCATCAGTGTGGGAGGCGGGACCTACGAGCAGTACTTC	many	TRBJ2-7	TRBV10-3	-
CASSDSGGVGTDTQYF	TGTGCCAGCAGTGACTCCGGCGGGGTAGGCACAGATACGCAGTATTTT	medium-sized	TRBJ2-3	TRBV6-4	-
CAISGHRDRGENTEAFF	TGTGCCATCAGTGGGCATCGGGACAGGGGAGAAAACACTGAAGCTTTCTTT	many	TRBJ1-1	TRBV10-3	TRBD1
CSARDTSRSGNTIYF	TGCAGTGCTAGAGACACTTCCCGCTCTGGAAACACCATATATTTT	many	TRBJ1-3	TRBV20-1	-
CASSNTGAGELFF	TGTGCCAGCAGCAACACAGGGGCCGGGGAGCTGTTTTTT	many	TRBJ2-2	TRBV6-1	TRBD1
CASSEGPGYKAFF	TGCGCCAGCAGTGAGGGCCCAGGGTATAAGGCTTTCTTT	many	TRBJ1-1	TRBV10-2	-
CASSVAGADNEQFF	TGTGCCAGCAGCGTGGCGGGGGCCGACAATGAGCAGTTCTTC	many	TRBJ2-1	TRBV9	-
CASSFNTPEQFF	TGTGCCAGCAGTTTTAACACCCCTGAGCAGTTCTTC	-	TRBJ2-1	TRBV6-4	-
CASSDPGGSSSYNEQFF	TGTGCCAGTAGCGACCCAGGGGGCTCCTCCTCCTACAATGAGCAGTTCTTC	many	TRBJ2-1	TRBV19	TRBD1
CAISESAKGRGTDTQYF	TGTGCCATCAGTGAGTCGGCGAAGGGTAGGGGCACAGATACGCAGTATTTT	-	TRBJ2-3	TRBV10-3	-
CASSFEGRNSPLHF	TGTGCCAGCAGTTTCGAAGGGCGAAATTCACCCCTCCACTTT	many	TRBJ1-6	TRBV12-3/TRBV12-4	-
CASSLTAGTQYF	TGTGCCAGCAGCTTGACTGCGGGTACGCAGTATTTT	-	TRBJ2-3	TRBV7-9	-
CASSLAAGRPSYEQYF	TGTGCCAGCAGTTTAGCCGCAGGGCGACCATCCTACGAGCAGTACTTC	few	TRBJ2-7	TRBV12-3/TRBV12-4	-
CASSPRDGGGYTF	TGTGCCAGCTCACCCAGGGATGGGGGAGGCTACACCTTC	many	TRBJ1-2	TRBV18	-
CASSLGGRDTDTQYF	TGTGCCAGCAGCTTAGGCGGGAGAGACACAGATACGCAGTATTTT	many	TRBJ2-3	TRBV7-2	TRBD2
CASSYRWTADSGNTIYF	TGTGCCAGCAGTTACCGCTGGACTGCAGACTCTGGAAACACCATATATTTT	-	TRBJ1-3	TRBV6-5	-
CASSGSPLNTEAFF	TGTGCCAGCAGTGGCTCTCCGTTGAACACTGAAGCTTTCTTT	many	TRBJ1-1	TRBV2	-
CASSPQGQIYEQYF	TGTGCCAGCAGTCCACAAGGACAGATCTACGAGCAGTACTTC	many	TRBJ2-7	TRBV5-4	-
CASRPKASGTSISEQYF	TGTGCCAGCAGACCCAAAGCGTCCGGGACTAGTATTTCCGAGCAGTACTTC	few	TRBJ2-7	TRBV27	TRBD2
CASSPKIRGMYEQYF	TGTGCCAGCAGCCCAAAGATCCGGGGCATGTACGAGCAGTACTTC	many	TRBJ2-7	TRBV7-2	-
CASSPVKRTGLNTEAFF	TGTGCCAGCAGTCCCGTCAAAAGGACAGGTTTGAACACTGAAGCTTTCTTT	many	TRBJ1-1	TRBV27	TRBD1
CASRDRGADTQYF	TGTGCCAGTCGGGACAGGGGAGCCGATACGCAGTATTTT	many	TRBJ2-3	TRBV27	TRBD1
CASSQRLLRLNTGELFF	TGCGCCAGCAGCCAAAGACTCCTTAGACTGAACACCGGGGAGCTGTTTTTT	many	TRBJ2-2	TRBV4-1	-
CASRSDREDQPQHF	TGTGCCAGCAGATCGGACAGGGAGGATCAGCCCCAGCATTTT	-	TRBJ1-5	TRBV28	TRBD1
CASSGRDRSWIGNQPQHF	TGTGCCAGCAGTGGAAGGGACAGGTCATGGATAGGCAATCAGCCCCAGCATTTT	many	TRBJ1-5	TRBV6-1	TRBD1
CASTRRTSGGSRGNEQFF	TGCGCCAGCACAAGGAGGACTAGCGGGGGATCACGGGGCAATGAGCAGTTCTTC	many	TRBJ2-1	TRBV10-1	TRBD2
CASSLVGRRTYNEQFF	TGTGCCAGCAGCTTAGTGGGACGGAGAACCTACAATGAGCAGTTCTTC	many	TRBJ2-1	TRBV13	-
CASSRSGSSYNEQFF	TGCGCCAGCAGTAGGAGCGGGAGCTCCTACAATGAGCAGTTCTTC	many	TRBJ2-1	TRBV5-1	TRBD2
CASSSAGGRAGGYTF	TGTGCCAGCAGTTCCGCCGGGGGCAGGGCGGGTGGCTACACCTTC	-	TRBJ1-2	TRBV28	-
CASTLRQGPQSPLHF	TGTGCCAGCACCCTAAGACAGGGGCCTCAGTCACCCCTCCACTTT	few	TRBJ1-6	TRBV13	TRBD1
CASSLTGNQPQHF	TGTGCCAGCAGCTTGACAGGGAATCAGCCCCAGCATTTT	many	TRBJ1-5	TRBV7-9	TRBD1
CASSFDRLANEKLFF	TGTGCCAGCAGCTTTGACAGGCTGGCTAATGAAAAACTGTTTTTT	many	TRBJ1-4	TRBV7-9	-
CASRRTVNEKLFF	TGTGCCAGCAGGAGGACGGTGAATGAAAAACTGTTTTTT	many	TRBJ1-4	TRBV12-3/TRBV12-4	-
CASSYPTGAGMNTEAFF	TGTGCCAGCAGTTACCCAACCGGTGCGGGGATGAACACTGAAGCTTTCTTT	few	TRBJ1-1	TRBV6-2/TRBV6-3	-
CSASGTGVRDTEAFF	TGCAGTGCTAGCGGGACAGGGGTTCGGGACACTGAAGCTTTCTTT	many	TRBJ1-1	TRBV20-1	TRBD1
CASSYGGYLSLGNEQFF	TGTGCCAGCAGTTACGGAGGGTACCTTAGTCTGGGCAATGAGCAGTTCTTC	few	TRBJ2-1	TRBV6-6	-
CASSSYSSRSYNEQFF	TGCGCCAGCAGCTCCTATTCCTCCCGCTCCTACAATGAGCAGTTCTTC	many	TRBJ2-1	TRBV5-1	-
CASSQTGCASTDTQYF	TGTGCCAGCAGCCAAACGGGATGTGCTAGCACAGATACGCAGTATTTT	-	TRBJ2-3	TRBV5-4	-
CASSETGNDEQYF	TGTGCCAGCAGTGAAACAGGGAACGACGAGCAGTACTTC	-	TRBJ2-7	TRBV25-1	-
CASREGQQETQYF	TGCGCCAGCAGGGAGGGTCAGCAAGAGACCCAGTACTTC	many	TRBJ2-5	TRBV5-1	-
CSAPSRGTDTQYF	TGCAGTGCTCCTAGTCGCGGCACAGATACGCAGTATTTT	many	TRBJ2-3	TRBV20-1	-
CASSLEGLKSGELFF	TGTGCCAGCAGCTTAGAAGGTCTGAAGAGCGGGGAGCTGTTTTTT	many	TRBJ2-2	TRBV7-6	-
CASSPQTGIGELFF	TGTGCCAGCAGCCCCCAGACAGGGATCGGGGAGCTGTTTTTT	many	TRBJ2-2	TRBV7-9	TRBD1
CASSVVGGQGGEQYF	TGTGCCAGCAGCGTAGTCGGGGGACAGGGAGGCGAGCAGTACTTC	many	TRBJ2-7	TRBV9	TRBD1
CASRTGQGGDTGELFF	TGTGCCAGCAGAACGGGACAGGGGGGCGACACCGGGGAGCTGTTTTTT	-	TRBJ2-2	TRBV12-3/TRBV12-4	TRBD1
CASSLPRAGIVNSPLHF	TGTGCCAGCAGCTTACCTCGGGCAGGGATTGTTAATTCACCCCTCCACTTT	few	TRBJ1-6	TRBV7-6	-